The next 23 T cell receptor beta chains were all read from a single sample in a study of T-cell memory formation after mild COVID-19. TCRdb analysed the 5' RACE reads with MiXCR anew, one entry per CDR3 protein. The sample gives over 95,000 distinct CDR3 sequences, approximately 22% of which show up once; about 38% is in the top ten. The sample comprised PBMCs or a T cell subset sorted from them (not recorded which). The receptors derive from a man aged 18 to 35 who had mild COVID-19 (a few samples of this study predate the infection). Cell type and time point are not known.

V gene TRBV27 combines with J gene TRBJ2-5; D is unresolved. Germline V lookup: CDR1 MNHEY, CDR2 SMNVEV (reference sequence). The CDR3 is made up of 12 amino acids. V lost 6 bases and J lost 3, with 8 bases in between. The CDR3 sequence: CASRGIEETQYF. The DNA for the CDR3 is TGTGCCAGCAGGGGTATAGAAGAGACCCAGTACTTC.

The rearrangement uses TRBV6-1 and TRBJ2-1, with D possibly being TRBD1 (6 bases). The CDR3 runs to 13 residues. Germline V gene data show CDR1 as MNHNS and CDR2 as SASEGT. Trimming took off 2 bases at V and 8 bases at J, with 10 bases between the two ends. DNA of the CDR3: TGTGCCAGCAGTGAATACAGGGACCATGAGCAGTTCTTC. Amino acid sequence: CASSEYRDHEQFF.

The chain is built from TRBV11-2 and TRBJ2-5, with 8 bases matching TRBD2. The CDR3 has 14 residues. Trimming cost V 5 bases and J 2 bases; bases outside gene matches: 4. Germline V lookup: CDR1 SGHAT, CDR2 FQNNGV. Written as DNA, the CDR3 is TGTGCCAGCAGCGACATAGCGGGGCAAGAGACCCAGTACTTC. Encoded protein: CASSDIAGQETQYF. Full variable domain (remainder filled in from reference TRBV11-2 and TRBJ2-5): EAGVAQSPRYKIIEKRQSVAFWCNPISGHATLYWYQQILGQGPKLLIQFQNNGVVDDSQLPKDRFSAERLKGVDSTLKIQPAKLEDSAVYLCASSDIAGQETQYFGPGTRLLVL.

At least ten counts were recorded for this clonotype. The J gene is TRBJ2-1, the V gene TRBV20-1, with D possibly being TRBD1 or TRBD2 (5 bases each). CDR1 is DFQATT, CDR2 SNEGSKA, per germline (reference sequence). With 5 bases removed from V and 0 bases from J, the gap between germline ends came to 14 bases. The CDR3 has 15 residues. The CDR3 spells CSAGAEGSSYNEQFF. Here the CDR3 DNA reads TGCAGTGCTGGGGCGGAAGGGAGCTCCTACAATGAGCAGTTCTTC.

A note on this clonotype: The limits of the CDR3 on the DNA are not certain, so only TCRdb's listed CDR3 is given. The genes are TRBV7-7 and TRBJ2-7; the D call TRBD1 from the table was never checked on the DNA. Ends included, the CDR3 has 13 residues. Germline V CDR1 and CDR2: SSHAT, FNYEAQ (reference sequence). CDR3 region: CASSFGPGAEQYF.

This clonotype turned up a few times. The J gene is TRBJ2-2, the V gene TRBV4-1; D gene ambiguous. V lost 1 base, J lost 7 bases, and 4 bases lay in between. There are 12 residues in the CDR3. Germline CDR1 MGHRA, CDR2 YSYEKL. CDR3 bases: TGCGCCAGCAGCCAAGCGTACGGGGAGCTGTTTTTT. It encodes CASSQAYGELFF.

CDR3 DNA sequence: TGCGCCAGCAGTGTTCAGAACACAGATACGCAGTATTTT. Protein product: CASSVQNTDTQYF. The chain employs TRBV10-1 and TRBJ2-3; no firm D call. Between the trimmed V and J ends, which lost 4 bases and 2 bases, there was a span of 7 bases. The CDR3 has 13 residues. The germline V gene has CDR1 WNHNN and CDR2 SYGVQD (reference sequence).

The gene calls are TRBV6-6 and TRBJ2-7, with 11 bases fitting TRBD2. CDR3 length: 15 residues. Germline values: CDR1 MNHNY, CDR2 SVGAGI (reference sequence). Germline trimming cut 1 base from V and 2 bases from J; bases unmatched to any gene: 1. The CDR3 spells CASSYFSGGAYEQYF. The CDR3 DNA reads TGTGCCAGCAGTTACTTTAGCGGGGGGGCCTACGAGCAGTACTTC.

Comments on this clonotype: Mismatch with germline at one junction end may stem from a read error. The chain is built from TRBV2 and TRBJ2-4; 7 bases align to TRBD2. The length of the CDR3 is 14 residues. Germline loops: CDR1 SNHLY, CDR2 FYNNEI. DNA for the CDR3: TGTGCCAGCAGGGAAGCGGGACTGGTGAGCATTCAGTACTTC. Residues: CASREAGLVSIQYF.

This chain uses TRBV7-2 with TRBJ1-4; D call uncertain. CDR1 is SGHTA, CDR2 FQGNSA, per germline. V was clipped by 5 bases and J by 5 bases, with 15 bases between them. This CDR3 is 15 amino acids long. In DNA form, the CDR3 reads TGTGCCAGCAGCCCGATCCCGGGCCTGAATGAAAAACTGTTTTTT. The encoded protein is CASSPIPGLNEKLFF.

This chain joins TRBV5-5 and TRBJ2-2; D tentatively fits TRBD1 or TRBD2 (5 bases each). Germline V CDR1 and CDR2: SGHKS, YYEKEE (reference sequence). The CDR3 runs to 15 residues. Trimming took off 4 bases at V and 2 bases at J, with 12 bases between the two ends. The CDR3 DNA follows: TGTGCCAGCAGCGCCCGGGACGTAAACACCGGGGAGCTGTTTTTT. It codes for CASSARDVNTGELFF.

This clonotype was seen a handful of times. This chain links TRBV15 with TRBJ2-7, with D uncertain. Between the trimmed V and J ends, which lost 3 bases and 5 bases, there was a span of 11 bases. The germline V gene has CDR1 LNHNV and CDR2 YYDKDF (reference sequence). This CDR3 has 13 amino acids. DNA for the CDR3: TGTGCCACCAGCAGTGGGATGTGGAACGAGCAGTACGTC. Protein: CATSSGMWNEQYV.

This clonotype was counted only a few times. CDR3: CASSSPGGRNEQFF. The CDR3 bases are TGTGCCAGCAGCTCCCCAGGGGGGCGCAATGAGCAGTTCTTC. The chain has TRBV7-9 and TRBJ2-1; a possible D gene is TRBD1 (7 bases). Germline CDR1 reads SEHNR; CDR2 reads FQNEAQ (reference sequence). Trimming took 4 bases from V and 6 from J, leaving 13 bases between them. This CDR3 is built from 14 residues. Supplemented by reference TRBV7-9 and TRBJ2-1, the full variable domain reads DTGVSQNPRHKITKRGQNVTFRCDPISEHNRLYWYRQTLGQGPEFLTYFQNEAQLEKSRLLSDRFSAERPKGSFSTLEIQRTEQGDSAMYLCASSSPGGRNEQFFGPGTRLTVL.

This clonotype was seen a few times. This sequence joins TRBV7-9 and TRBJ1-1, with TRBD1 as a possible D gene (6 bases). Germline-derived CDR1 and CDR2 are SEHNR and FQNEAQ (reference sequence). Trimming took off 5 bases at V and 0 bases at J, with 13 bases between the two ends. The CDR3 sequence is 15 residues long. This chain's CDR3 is CASSPTGTMNTEAFF. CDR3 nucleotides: TGTGCCAGCAGCCCTACCGGGACAATGAACACTGAAGCTTTCTTT.

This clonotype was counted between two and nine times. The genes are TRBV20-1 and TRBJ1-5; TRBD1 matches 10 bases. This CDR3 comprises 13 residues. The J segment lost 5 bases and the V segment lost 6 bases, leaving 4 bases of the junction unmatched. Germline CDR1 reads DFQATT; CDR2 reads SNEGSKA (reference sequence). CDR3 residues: CSALTGGDQPQHF. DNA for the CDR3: TGCAGTGCCCTGACAGGGGGCGATCAGCCCCAGCATTTT.

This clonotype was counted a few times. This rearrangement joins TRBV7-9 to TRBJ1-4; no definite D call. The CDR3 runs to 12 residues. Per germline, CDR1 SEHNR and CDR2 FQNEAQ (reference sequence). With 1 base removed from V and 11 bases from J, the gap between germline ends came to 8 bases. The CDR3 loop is CASSLEEWKLFF. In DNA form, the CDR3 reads TGTGCCAGCAGCTTAGAGGAGTGGAAACTGTTTTTT.

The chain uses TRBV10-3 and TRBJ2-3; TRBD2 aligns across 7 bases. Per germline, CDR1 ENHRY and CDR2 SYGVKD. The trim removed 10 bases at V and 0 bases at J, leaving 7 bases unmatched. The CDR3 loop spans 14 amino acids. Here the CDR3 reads CATLGGGSTDTQYF. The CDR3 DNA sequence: TGTGCCACCCTAGGCGGGGGAAGCACAGATACGCAGTATTTT.

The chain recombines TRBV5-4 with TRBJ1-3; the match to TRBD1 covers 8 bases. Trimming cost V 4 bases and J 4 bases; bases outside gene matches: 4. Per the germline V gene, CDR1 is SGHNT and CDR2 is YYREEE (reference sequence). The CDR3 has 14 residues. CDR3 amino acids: CASSPRTGGNTIYF. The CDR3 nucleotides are TGTGCCAGCAGCCCGCGGACAGGGGGAAACACCATATATTTT.

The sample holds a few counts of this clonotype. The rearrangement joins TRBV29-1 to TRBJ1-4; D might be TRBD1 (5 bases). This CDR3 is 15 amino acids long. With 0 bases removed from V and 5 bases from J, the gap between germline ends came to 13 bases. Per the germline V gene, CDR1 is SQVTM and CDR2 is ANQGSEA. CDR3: CSVEELGGGNEKLFF. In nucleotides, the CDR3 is TGCAGCGTTGAAGAGCTCGGTGGGGGGAATGAAAAACTGTTTTTT.

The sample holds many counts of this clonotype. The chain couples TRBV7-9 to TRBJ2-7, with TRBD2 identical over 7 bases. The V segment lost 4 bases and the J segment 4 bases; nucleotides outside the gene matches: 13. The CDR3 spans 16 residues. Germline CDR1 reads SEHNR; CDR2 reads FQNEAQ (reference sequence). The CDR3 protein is CASSSSGGGEPYEQYV. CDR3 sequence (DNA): TGTGCCAGCAGCTCCTCGGGGGGAGGGGAGCCATACGAGCAGTACGTC.

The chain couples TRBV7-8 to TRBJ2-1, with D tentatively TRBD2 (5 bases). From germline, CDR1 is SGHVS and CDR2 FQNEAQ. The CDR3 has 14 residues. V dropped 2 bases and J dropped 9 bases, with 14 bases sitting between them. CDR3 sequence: CASSLWESDSEQFF. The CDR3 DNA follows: TGTGCCAGCAGCTTATGGGAGAGCGACTCTGAGCAGTTCTTC.

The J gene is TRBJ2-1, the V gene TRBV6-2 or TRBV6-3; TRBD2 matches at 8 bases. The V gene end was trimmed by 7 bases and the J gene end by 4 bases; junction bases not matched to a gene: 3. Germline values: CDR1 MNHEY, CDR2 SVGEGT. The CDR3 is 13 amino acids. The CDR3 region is CASKAGDYNEQFF. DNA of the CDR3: TGTGCCAGCAAAGCGGGGGATTACAATGAGCAGTTCTTC.

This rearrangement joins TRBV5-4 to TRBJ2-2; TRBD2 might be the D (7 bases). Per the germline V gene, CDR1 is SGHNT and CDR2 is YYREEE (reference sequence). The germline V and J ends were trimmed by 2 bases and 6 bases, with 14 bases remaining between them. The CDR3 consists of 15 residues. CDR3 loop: CASSFGGGPPGELFF. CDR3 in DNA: TGTGCCAGCAGCTTTGGGGGGGGGCCTCCCGGGGAGCTGTTTTTT.